The 28 T cell receptor beta chains below were found in one sample sequenced in a study of blood T cell repertoires in COVID-19. The data were produced by immunoSEQ multiplex PCR, yet TCRdb's version contains in-frame clones alone and is incomplete. The sample yields under 250,000 clones, about 80% seen once. Sequenced material: PBMCs or T cells enriched from blood (not recorded which). These receptors were collected from a woman between 40 and 55 years old with acute COVID-19.

The V call is TRBV6-5, the J call TRBJ1-6; D unresolved. This CDR3 contains 13 residues. Trimming removed 6 bases from V and 10 bases from J, with 13 bases in between. Germline loops: CDR1 MNHEY, CDR2 SVGAGI. CDR3: CASRPDRGSPLHF. The CDR3 nucleotides read TGTGCCAGCAGGCCCGATAGAGGATCACCCCTCCACTTT.

The chain carries TRBV6-5 and TRBJ1-1; 7 bases are shared with TRBD1. The germline V gene encodes CDR1 MNHEY and CDR2 SVGAGI. The CDR3 is 16 residues long. Trimming took 2 bases from V and 1 from J; bases not matched to a gene: 7. The CDR3 spells CASSYDRAMKNTEAFF. The DNA for the CDR3 is TGTGCCAGCAGTTACGACAGGGCGATGAAGAACACTGAAGCTTTCTTT.

The J gene is TRBJ1-2, the V gene TRBV27; possible D gene TRBD1, 6 bases. CDR1 and CDR2 from the germline V gene are MNHEY and SMNVEV (reference sequence). The V end was cut by 5 bases, the J end by 3 bases, with 16 bases between. There are 15 residues in the CDR3. In DNA, the CDR3 is TGTGCCAGCAGTCCTGGACAGTTGGGGGACTATGGCTACACCTTC. Encoded protein: CASSPGQLGDYGYTF.

The rearrangement joins TRBV5-4 to TRBJ2-2; 10 positions agree with TRBD2. Germline V gene data show CDR1 as SGHNT and CDR2 as YYREEE (reference sequence). The V and J ends lost 6 bases and 4 bases, in that order; junction bases with no gene match: 9. CDR3 length: 16 amino acids. The CDR3 bases are TGTGCCAGCACCTCGGTAGCGGGGGGTCTCACCGGGGAGCTGTTTTTT. Translating it yields CASTSVAGGLTGELFF.

This chain uses TRBV19 with TRBJ2-1; D is possibly TRBD1 (5 bases). The V and J ends lost 3 bases and 4 bases respectively, with 7 bases between them. The CDR3 totals 13 residues. Germline CDR1 is LNHDA and CDR2 is SQIVND (reference sequence). CDR3 DNA sequence: TGTGCCAGTAGTATCAAGGGGTACAATGAGCAGTTCTTC. This translates into CASSIKGYNEQFF.

The chain employs TRBV5-1 and TRBJ1-1; D remains ambiguous. V was shortened by 7 bases and J by 2 bases, with 12 bases between the two germline ends. Germline CDR1 is SGHRS and CDR2 is YFSETQ. The CDR3 is 13 amino acids. The CDR3 coding sequence is TGCGCCAGCGGGAGAGAGGGAAACACTGAAGCTTTCTTT. Translated, it gives CASGREGNTEAFF.

The chain carries TRBV19 and TRBJ2-3; tentatively, D is TRBD2 (5 bases). Germline V gene lookup returns CDR1 LNHDA and CDR2 SQIVND (reference sequence). This CDR3 is built from 13 residues. Trimming pared 4 bases from V and 4 bases from J, leaving 9 bases between. CDR3 DNA: TGTGCCAGTAGTAAGTCTAGCTCAGATACGCAGTATTTT. Its translation is CASSKSSSDTQYF.

The chain couples TRBV4-2 to TRBJ2-6; the D is unclear. The V gene lost 6 bases and the J gene lost 12 bases, with 15 bases spanning the gap. The CDR3 contains 13 residues. CDR1 LGHNA and CDR2 YNFKEQ come from the germline V gene. The CDR3, as DNA: TGTGCCAGCAGTCAGAATGGGCAGAGCGTCCTGACTTTC. Protein sequence: CASSQNGQSVLTF.

The rearrangement joins TRBV28 to TRBJ2-7; 9 nucleotides match TRBD1. V lost 5 bases, J lost 12 bases, and 8 bases stayed unmatched. In germline, CDR1 is MDHEN, CDR2 SYDVKM. CDR3 length equals 12 residues. For the CDR3, the DNA is TGTGCCAGCAGTATACAGGGGGCGGGGACGTACTTC. It translates to CASSIQGAGTYF.

The chain is built from TRBV25-1 and TRBJ1-4; TRBD1 matches 8 bases. Trimming took 5 bases from V and 6 from J; bases not matched to a gene: 8. There are 15 residues in the CDR3. The V gene's germline CDR1 is MGHDK and CDR2 SYGVNS. This CDR3 reads CASSQQGGGDEKLFF. In DNA form, the CDR3 reads TGTGCCAGCAGTCAACAGGGGGGGGGAGATGAAAAACTGTTTTTT.

This clone showed up just once. V usage is TRBV27 and J usage is TRBJ2-2, with 14 bases aligning to TRBD2. From germline, CDR1 is MNHEY and CDR2 SMNVEV (reference sequence). The CDR3 has 15 amino acids. Losses at the gene ends were 6 bases for V and 3 bases for J; bases not matched to a gene: 0. CDR3 sequence: CASRGLAGDTGELFF. CDR3 DNA: TGTGCCAGCAGGGGACTAGCGGGAGACACCGGGGAGCTGTTTTTT.

The genes are TRBV5-4 and TRBJ1-4, with 11 bases fitting TRBD1. CDR3 size: 17 residues. Germline assignment: CDR1 SGHNT and CDR2 YYREEE (reference sequence). The V gene end was trimmed by 1 base and the J gene end by 6 bases; junction bases not matched to a gene: 8. The CDR3 region has the DNA TGTGCCAGCAGCTTGCTGGACAGGGGGCGTGAGGATGAAAAACTGTTTTTT. It specifies CASSLLDRGREDEKLFF.

This clone was seen only a few times. The chain carries TRBV7-9 and TRBJ2-7; tentative D call: TRBD2 (8 bases). Germline assignment: CDR1 SEHNR and CDR2 FQNEAQ (reference sequence). This CDR3 is built from 15 residues. V lost 5 bases and J 4 bases, leaving 18 bases between the germline ends. The CDR3 protein is CASSPPGGGRYEQYF. The CDR3 bases are TGTGCCAGCAGCCCGCCGGGAGGGGGCCGGTACGAGCAGTACTTC.

The V and J genes are TRBV2 and TRBJ1-2, with 9 bases identical to TRBD1. The CDR3 is made up of 14 amino acids. V trimming: 6 bases; J trimming: 7 bases; junction bases outside the gene matches: 9. Germline values: CDR1 SNHLY, CDR2 FYNNEI. This CDR3 reads CASSEGQGWGGYTF. DNA of the CDR3: TGTGCCAGCAGCGAGGGACAGGGATGGGGTGGCTACACCTTC.

This clone was counted once. The chain joins TRBV7-9 to TRBJ2-1, with TRBD1 as a possible D gene (6 bases). Germline V gene lookup returns CDR1 SEHNR and CDR2 FQNEAQ (reference sequence). This CDR3 is built from 18 residues. V was pared by 5 bases and J by 0 bases, with 20 bases between. The CDR3 sequence: CASSQGIGVLSSYNEQFF. As DNA, the CDR3 is TGTGCCAGCAGCCAGGGGATCGGGGTACTTAGCTCCTACAATGAGCAGTTCTTC. Full variable domain (outside the CDR3, taken from reference TRBV7-9 and TRBJ2-1): DTGVSQNPRHKITKRGQNVTFRCDPISEHNRLYWYRQTLGQGPEFLTYFQNEAQLEKSRLLSDRFSAERPKGSFSTLEIQRTEQGDSAMYLCASSQGIGVLSSYNEQFFGPGTRLTVL.

The chain recombines TRBV9 with TRBJ2-1, with D uncertain. V was shortened by 1 base and J by 5 bases, with 10 bases between the two germline ends. CDR1 is SGDLS and CDR2 is YYNGEE in the germline V gene. The CDR3 has 14 amino acids. The CDR3 sequence: CASSVWPGHNEQFF. Written as DNA, the CDR3 is TGTGCCAGCAGCGTATGGCCAGGTCACAATGAGCAGTTCTTC. Full variable domain (missing parts from reference TRBV9 and TRBJ2-1): DSGVTQTPKHLITATGQRVTLRCSPRSGDLSVYWYQQSLDQGLQFLIQYYNGEERAKGNILERFSAQQFPDLHSELNLSSLELGDSALYFCASSVWPGHNEQFFGPGTRLTVL.

The chain joins TRBV28 to TRBJ2-7; D call uncertain. Germline-derived CDR1 and CDR2 are MDHEN and SYDVKM. The V end lost 2 bases, the J end lost 2 bases, and 10 bases lay between the germline ends. The length of the CDR3 is 14 residues. The CDR3, as DNA: TGTGCCAGCAGTTTAGCCAGAAAAACCTACGAGCAGTACTTC. Translating gives CASSLARKTYEQYF.

V is TRBV2 and J is TRBJ2-6; 13 bases are shared with TRBD2. V lost 5 bases and J lost 2; bases outside the gene matches: 0. This CDR3 contains 16 residues. Germline V gives CDR1 SNHLY, CDR2 FYNNEI. CDR3 loop: CASSTSGGAGANVLTF. The CDR3 coding sequence is TGTGCCAGCAGTACTAGCGGGGGGGCTGGGGCCAACGTCCTGACTTTC.

V gene TRBV3-1 (or the pseudogene TRBV3-2) combines with J gene TRBJ1-5; maybe TRBD1 (5 bases). This CDR3 has 13 residues. The V end lost 4 bases, the J end lost 4 bases, and 8 bases lay between the germline ends. Germline V CDR1 and CDR2: LGHDT, YNNKEL (reference sequence). CDR3 in DNA: TGTGCCAGCAGCCGACAGACTAATCAGCCCCAGCATTTT. Amino acid sequence: CASSRQTNQPQHF.

The chain carries TRBV5-6 and TRBJ1-6, with D perhaps matching TRBD1 (6 bases). The CDR3 runs 15 residues. V was shortened by 6 bases and J by 5 bases, with 15 bases between the two germline ends. Germline CDR1 is SGHDT and CDR2 is YYEEEE. The CDR3 nucleotides are TGTGCCAGCAAATGGACGACAGGAGATAATTCACCCCTCCACTTT. Translation: CASKWTTGDNSPLHF. Looking up the rest from reference TRBV5-6 and TRBJ1-6 gives the full variable domain: DAGVTQSPTHLIKTRGQQVTLRCSPKSGHDTVSWYQQALGQGPQFIFQYYEEEERQRGNFPDRFSGHQFPNYSSELNVNALLLGDSALYLCASKWTTGDNSPLHFGNGTRLTVT.

This clone was seen only once. The J gene is TRBJ2-7, the V gene TRBV19, with D possibly matching TRBD1 (5 bases). The V gene lost 6 bases and the J gene lost 3 bases, with 18 bases spanning the gap. The CDR3 spans 15 residues. Germline loops: CDR1 LNHDA, CDR2 SQIVND (reference sequence). CDR3 nucleotides: TGTGCCAGTAGCCATGACAGCCAGTCCATCTACGAGCAGTACTTC. This translates into CASSHDSQSIYEQYF.

The rearrangement links TRBV14 to TRBJ1-4; the D is unclear. This CDR3 has 15 amino acids. Germline loops: CDR1 SGHDN, CDR2 FVKESK. The V and J ends lost 4 bases and 5 bases respectively, with 14 bases between them. As DNA, the CDR3 is TGTGCCAGCAGCCGCTGGGGTGGAGGGAATGAAAAACTGTTTTTT. It translates to CASSRWGGGNEKLFF.

V is TRBV19 and J is TRBJ1-5; TRBD1 matches 8 bases. Looked up from germline, CDR1 is LNHDA and CDR2 is SQIVND (reference sequence). This CDR3 contains 15 residues. The junction had 10 bases not matched to a gene; V was cut back by 8 bases and J by 4 bases. The CDR3, as DNA: TGTGCCAGTCAGGCAGGGGGCTTAGGGAATCAGCCCCAGCATTTT. It translates to CASQAGGLGNQPQHF.

This clone occurred once. This chain connects TRBV7-3 to TRBJ2-1; D remains ambiguous. Germline V lookup: CDR1 SGHTA, CDR2 FQGTGA. The V and J ends lost 0 bases and 5 bases respectively, with 11 bases between them. The CDR3 runs to 15 residues. This CDR3 reads CASSLTATPDNEQFF. As DNA, the CDR3 is TGTGCCAGCAGCTTAACCGCGACTCCCGACAATGAGCAGTTCTTC.

This rearrangement joins TRBV6-5 to TRBJ1-5; no reliable D call. CDR1 and CDR2 (germline): MNHEY, SVGAGI. The V end lost 5 bases, the J end lost 4 bases, and 9 bases lay between the germline ends. CDR3 length: 13 amino acids. CDR3 sequence (DNA): TGTGCCAGCAGTCCGGGTCTTAATCAGCCCCAGCATTTT. This codes for CASSPGLNQPQHF.

This chain joins TRBV5-4 and TRBJ1-3, with D tentatively TRBD1 (6 bases). The V gene's germline CDR1 is SGHNT and CDR2 YYREEE (reference sequence). This CDR3 region has 16 residues. V lost 7 bases to trimming and J lost 4 bases, with 21 bases between them. The CDR3 loop is CASGLTGTRGGNTIYF. The CDR3 DNA reads as TGTGCCAGCGGCCTAACCGGGACACGAGGAGGAAACACCATATATTTT.

The chain has TRBV9 and TRBJ2-1; 8 nucleotides align to TRBD2. V lost 3 bases and J lost 8; bases outside the gene matches: 10. The CDR3 spans 15 residues. The V gene's germline CDR1 is SGDLS and CDR2 YYNGEE. The CDR3 region has the DNA TGTGCCAGCAGCGACCCCGGGACTAGTCGGGATGAGCAGTTCTTC. Translating gives CASSDPGTSRDEQFF. The entire variable domain, with the rest obtained from reference TRBV9 and TRBJ2-1, is as follows: DSGVTQTPKHLITATGQRVTLRCSPRSGDLSVYWYQQSLDQGLQFLIQYYNGEERAKGNILERFSAQQFPDLHSELNLSSLELGDSALYFCASSDPGTSRDEQFFGPGTRLTVL.

The chain couples TRBV27 to TRBJ1-2, with TRBD1 identical over 8 bases. V gave up 4 bases and J gave up 7 bases; unmatched junction bases: 11. This CDR3 contains 15 residues. The germline CDR1 and CDR2 sequences are MNHEY and SMNVEV (reference sequence). CDR3 residues: CASSWGTGLSSGYTF. The CDR3 region has the DNA TGTGCCAGCAGTTGGGGGACAGGCCTTTCTAGTGGCTACACCTTC.